This T cell receptor (beta chain) was identified in a study of CD8 T cells in ankylosing spondylitis. Study-level results: Disease-linked clones displayed a CD8+ phenotype and appeared relatively rarely in peripheral blood. Past research had described some motif variants in reactive arthritis synovial fluid and blood. A motif in TCR beta, a set of eight or nine highly homologous variants, appeared characteristic of ankylosing spondylitis blood.

With V trimmed by 3 bases and J by 4 bases, 3 bases remained unmatched. The CDR3 is 14 amino acids. Germline V gene lookup returns CDR1 ENHRY and CDR2 SYGVKD. This clonotype was counted only a few times. The antigen remains undetermined. In making TCR beta libraries, quantitative 5'-RACE with molecular barcodes was used. TCRdb ran MiXCR on the 5' RACE reads and lists one entry per CDR3 protein. Here the sample spans 350,000 or so distinct CDR3 sequences, about 15% being singletons. Sequencing used blood, either unsorted or a sorted T cell fraction (not recorded which). This TCR came from a male donor with ankylosing spondylitis or in good health (not recorded which). The rearrangement uses TRBV10-3 and TRBJ2-1, with 7 bases that match TRBD2. The CDR3 coding sequence is TGTGCCATCAGTGACACTAGCGATTACAATGAGCAGTTCTTC. This translates into CAISDTSDYNEQFF.